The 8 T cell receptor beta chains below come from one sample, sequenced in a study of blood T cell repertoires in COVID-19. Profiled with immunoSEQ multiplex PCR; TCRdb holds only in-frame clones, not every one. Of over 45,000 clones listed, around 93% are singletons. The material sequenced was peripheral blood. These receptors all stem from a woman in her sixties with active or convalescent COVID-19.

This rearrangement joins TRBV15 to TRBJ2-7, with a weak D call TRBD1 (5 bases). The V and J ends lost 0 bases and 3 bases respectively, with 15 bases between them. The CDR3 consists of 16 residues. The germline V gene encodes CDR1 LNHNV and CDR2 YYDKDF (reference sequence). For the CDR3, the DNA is TGTGCCACCAGCAGAGATCAGGGATGGGGAAACTACGAGCAGTACTTC. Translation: CATSRDQGWGNYEQYF.

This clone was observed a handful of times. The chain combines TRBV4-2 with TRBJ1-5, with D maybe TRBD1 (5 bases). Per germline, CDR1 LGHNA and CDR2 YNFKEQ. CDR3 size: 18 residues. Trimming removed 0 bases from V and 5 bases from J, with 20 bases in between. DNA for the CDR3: TGTGCCAGCAGCCAAGAGGCGGTTGGGGCCGAAGGCCATCAGCCCCAGCATTTT. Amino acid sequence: CASSQEAVGAEGHQPQHF.

The CDR3 DNA reads TGTGCCAGCAGCCTACCCGTCGGGGAGCTGTTTTTT. It is translated as CASSLPVGELFF. The chain combines TRBV28 with TRBJ2-2; no reliable D call. Trimming cost V 6 bases and J 7 bases, with 9 bases left between them. Germline CDR1 is MDHEN and CDR2 is SYDVKM. The CDR3 runs 12 residues.

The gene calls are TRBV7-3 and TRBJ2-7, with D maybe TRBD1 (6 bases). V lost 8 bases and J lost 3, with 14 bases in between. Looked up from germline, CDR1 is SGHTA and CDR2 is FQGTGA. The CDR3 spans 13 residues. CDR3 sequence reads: CASGSGVGYEQYF. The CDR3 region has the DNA TGTGCCAGCGGATCAGGGGTCGGCTACGAGCAGTACTTC. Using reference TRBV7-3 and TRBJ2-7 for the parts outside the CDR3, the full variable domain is GAGVSQTPSNKVTEKGKYVELRCDPISGHTALYWYRQSLGQGPEFLIYFQGTGAADDSGLPNDRFFAVRPEGSVSTLKIQRTERGDSAVYLCASGSGVGYEQYFGPGTRLTVT.

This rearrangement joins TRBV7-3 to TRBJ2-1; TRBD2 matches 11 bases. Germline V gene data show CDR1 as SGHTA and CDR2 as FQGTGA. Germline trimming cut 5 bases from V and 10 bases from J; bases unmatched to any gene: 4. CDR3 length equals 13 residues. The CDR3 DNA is TGTGCCAGCAGCCTAGCGGGGGGTGGCGAGCAGTTCTTC. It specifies CASSLAGGGEQFF.

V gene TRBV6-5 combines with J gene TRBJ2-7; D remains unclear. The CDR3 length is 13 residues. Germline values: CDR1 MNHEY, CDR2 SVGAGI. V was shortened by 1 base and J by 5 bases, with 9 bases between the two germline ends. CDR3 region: CASSYFGANEQYF. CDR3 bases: TGTGCCAGCAGTTACTTTGGAGCTAACGAGCAGTACTTC.

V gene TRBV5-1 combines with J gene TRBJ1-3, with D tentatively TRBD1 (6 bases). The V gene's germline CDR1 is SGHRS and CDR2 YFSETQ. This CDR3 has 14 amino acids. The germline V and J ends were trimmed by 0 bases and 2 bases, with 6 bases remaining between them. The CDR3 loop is CASSLGTAGNTIYF. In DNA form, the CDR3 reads TGCGCCAGCAGCTTGGGGACAGCTGGAAACACCATATATTTT. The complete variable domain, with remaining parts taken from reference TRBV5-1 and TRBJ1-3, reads KAGVTQTPRYLIKTRGQQVTLSCSPISGHRSVSWYQQTPGQGLQFLFEYFSETQRNKGNFPGRFSGRQFSNSRSEMNVSTLELGDSALYLCASSLGTAGNTIYFGEGSWLTVV.

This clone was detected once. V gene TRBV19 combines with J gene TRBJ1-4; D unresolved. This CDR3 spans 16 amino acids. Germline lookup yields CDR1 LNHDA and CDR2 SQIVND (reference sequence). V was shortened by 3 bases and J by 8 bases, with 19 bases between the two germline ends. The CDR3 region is CASSIFGGERKEKLFF. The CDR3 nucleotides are TGTGCCAGTAGTATTTTTGGCGGGGAGCGTAAGGAAAAACTGTTTTTT.